The clone carrying this TCR beta chain was observed at least ten times. Its antigen is unknown. Germline V gives CDR1 SGHAT, CDR2 FQNNGV. Trimming removed 4 bases from V and 3 bases from J, with 10 bases in between. The CDR3 runs to 13 residues. This entry is derived from a study of identical twins. TCRdb re-analysed the 5' RACE reads in MiXCR, keeping a single row per CDR3 protein. The profile covers approximately 600,000 distinct CDR3 sequences, with 7.1% appearing a single time and about 1.6% taken by the ten largest. Study-wide results and limits: Cord blood's abundant beta clonotypes had fewer insertions, unlike memory repertoires.

In addition, the sample was reused for a study of yellow fever vaccine responses in identical twins.

The sample consisted of PBMCs. This clonotype originated in a woman aged 18-30 years in good health. V usage is TRBV11-2 and J usage is TRBJ2-7; the D is unclear. The CDR3 loop reads CASSSGAHYEQYF. The CDR3 region has the DNA TGTGCCAGCAGCTCAGGCGCCCACTACGAGCAGTACTTC.